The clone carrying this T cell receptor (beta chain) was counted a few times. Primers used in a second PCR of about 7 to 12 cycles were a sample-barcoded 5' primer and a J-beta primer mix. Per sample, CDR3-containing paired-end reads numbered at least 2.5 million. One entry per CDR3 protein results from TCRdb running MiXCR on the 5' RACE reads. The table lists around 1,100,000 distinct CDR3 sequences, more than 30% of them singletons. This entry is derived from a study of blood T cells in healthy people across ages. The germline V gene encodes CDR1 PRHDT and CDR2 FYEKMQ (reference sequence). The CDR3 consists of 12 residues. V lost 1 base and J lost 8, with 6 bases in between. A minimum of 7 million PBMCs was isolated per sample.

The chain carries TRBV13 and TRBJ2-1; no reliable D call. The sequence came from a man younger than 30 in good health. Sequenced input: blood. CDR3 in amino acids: CASSLESDEQFF. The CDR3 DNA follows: TGTGCCAGCAGCTTAGAGTCGGATGAGCAGTTCTTC.